This T cell receptor beta chain was sequenced for a study of T cells in Graves' hyperthyroidism and ophthalmopathy. To note about this clonotype: Its matching antigen is unknown.

General observations from the study: Most thyroid clonotypes expanded above 0.001 appeared in blood too. Classification by a 13 V-J model distinguished ophthalmopathy from stable hyperthyroidism.

TCR beta CDR3 regions were amplified from RNA. Carried out on the TCR CDR3, a first-round RT-PCR used the HTBI primer set. A single record per CDR3 protein comes from TCRdb applying MiXCR to the multiplex PCR reads. The sample contains approximately 500,000 distinct CDR3 sequences, about 45% of which appear only once. CDR3 length equals 19 residues. With 6 bases removed from V and 2 bases from J, the gap between germline ends came to 27 bases. Germline-derived CDR1 and CDR2 are SGHVS and FQNEAQ. The definition of stable Graves' hyperthyroidism was no ophthalmopathy progression within 18 months. Diagnosis of hyperthyroidism was new in patients aged 18 to 65, and its duration was under 2 months.

The TCR sequence derives from a woman aged 18-29 years with Graves' hyperthyroidism. The chain links TRBV7-8 to TRBJ2-3; D is perhaps TRBD1 (6 bases). What was sequenced was peripheral blood or thyroid tissue (not recorded which). The CDR3, as DNA: TGTGCCAGCAGTCTAAGCGCAAGGGGTCAGGGACATCCCACAGATACGCAGTATTTT. Its protein product is CASSLSARGQGHPTDTQYF.